This T cell receptor beta chain was sequenced in a study of T cell responses to AZD1222 COVID-19 vaccine. Points from the study as a whole: Nearly half of spike-specific TCRs reportedly target unmutated variant regions. CD4 TCRs covered the whole spike, strongest at regions 160-218 and 743-854. Clonal diversity was possibly underestimated; the donors were predominantly white British and more often female. Repertoire sampling happened only post peak T cell response.

Some clones are missing from TCRdb's copy, which holds only in-frame ones; the method was immunoSEQ multiplex PCR. The profile covers around 210,000 clones, with approximately 94% appearing a single time and around 1.5% taken by the ten largest. As regards this clone: Its specificity is unknown.

Losses at the gene ends were 0 bases for V and 4 bases for J; bases not matched to a gene: 4. The CDR3 extends over 16 amino acids. V usage is TRBV23-1 and J usage is TRBJ2-2; 8 positions agree with TRBD1. TRBV23-1 is labeled an ORF, and its function is uncertain. The receptor's source is an adult who received the MenACWY meningococcal vaccine as a control. The sample here was peripheral blood, taken 28 days after the second dose of the MenACWY control vaccine. The CDR3: CASSQSGQDTTGELFF. CDR3 bases: TGCGCCAGCAGTCAATCGGGACAGGATACCACCGGGGAGCTGTTTTTT.